One and the same sample provided the 29 T cell receptor beta chains below, sequenced in a study of CD8 T cells in ankylosing spondylitis. General study results and limits: For ankylosing spondylitis blood, a TCR beta motif of roughly 8 highly homologous variants appeared characteristic.

MiXCR was run by TCRdb on the 5' RACE reads, yielding one entry per CDR3 protein. The top ten clones hold 3% to 4.5% of a sample with more than 500,000 distinct CDR3 sequences, less than 6% of them seen once. Their antigen targets remain unknown. The sequenced material came from blood, either unsorted or a sorted T cell fraction (not recorded which). These receptor sequences come from a male donor with ankylosing spondylitis.

This clonotype was detected a few times. The J gene is TRBJ2-5, the V gene TRBV20-1; no reliable D call. Trimming took off 0 bases at V and 3 bases at J, with 11 bases between the two ends. From germline, CDR1 is DFQATT and CDR2 SNEGSKA (reference sequence). The CDR3 loop spans 14 amino acids. This CDR3 is CSARDRRKEETQYF. The CDR3 coding sequence is TGCAGTGCTAGAGATAGAAGGAAGGAAGAGACCCAGTACTTC.

The V gene is TRBV3-1, the J gene TRBJ2-1, with D possibly matching TRBD2 (5 bases). Between the trimmed V and J ends, which lost 5 bases and 7 bases, there was a span of 9 bases. This CDR3 region has 12 residues. CDR1 and CDR2 (germline): LGHDT, YNNKEL (reference sequence). CDR3 DNA sequence: TGTGCCAGCAGCTTCCGCGGGAATGAGCAGTTCTTC. It translates to CASSFRGNEQFF.

This clonotype was seen ten or more times. This chain links TRBV20-1 with TRBJ2-1; either TRBD1 or TRBD2 may fit D (6 bases each). Trimming took 3 bases from V and 7 from J, leaving 13 bases between them. This CDR3 has 13 residues. CDR1 is DFQATT and CDR2 is SNEGSKA in the germline V gene (reference sequence). The CDR3 sequence is CSASRGRLNEQFF. CDR3 in DNA: TGCAGTGCTAGCCGGGGGCGCTTGAATGAGCAGTTCTTC.

This clonotype was recorded many times. The rearrangement joins TRBV28 to TRBJ1-1, with 9 bases matching TRBD1. The J segment lost 6 bases and the V segment lost 2 bases, leaving 4 bases of the junction unmatched. The CDR3 runs to 14 residues. Per the germline V gene, CDR1 is MDHEN and CDR2 is SYDVKM. This chain's CDR3 is CASSLMWTGAEAFF. The DNA for the CDR3 is TGTGCCAGCAGTTTAATGTGGACAGGGGCTGAAGCTTTCTTT.

There are many counts of this clonotype. V usage is TRBV28 and J usage is TRBJ1-5; 12 bases align to TRBD1. The germline CDR1 and CDR2 sequences are MDHEN and SYDVKM. With V trimmed by 2 bases and J by 7 bases, 9 bases remained unmatched. There are 17 residues in the CDR3. CDR3 sequence (DNA): TGTGCCAGCAGTTTAATGGGACAGGGGGCGCAAAAACAGCCCCAGCATTTT. This gives the protein CASSLMGQGAQKQPQHF.

This clonotype showed up many times. This rearrangement joins TRBV7-8 to TRBJ2-1; D ambiguous. Germline V gene sequence: CDR1 SGHVS, CDR2 FQNEAQ. V lost 6 bases to trimming and J lost 4 bases, with 19 bases between them. This CDR3 contains 16 residues. The DNA of the CDR3 is TGTGCCAGCAGTATCGGTCGGATGGAATATTACAATGAGCAGTTCTTC. Encoded protein: CASSIGRMEYYNEQFF.

This clonotype was seen only a few times. The chain employs TRBV28 and TRBJ2-2; D gene uncertain. CDR1 and CDR2 from the germline V gene are MDHEN and SYDVKM. The CDR3 loop spans 14 amino acids. The V end lost 2 bases, the J end lost 4 bases, and 8 bases lay between the germline ends. CDR3 nucleotides: TGTGCCAGCAGTTTAAGGCGGCCCACCGGGGAGCTGTTTTTT. Translating it yields CASSLRRPTGELFF.

By its share, this clonotype is medium-sized. The chain is built from TRBV9 and TRBJ2-2, with D possibly being TRBD1 or TRBD2 (5 bases each). The V gene's germline CDR1 is SGDLS and CDR2 YYNGEE. Trimming took 4 bases from V and 6 from J, leaving 13 bases between them. The CDR3 sequence is 14 residues long. CDR3 sequence: CASSPPRGAGELFF. CDR3 in DNA: TGTGCCAGCAGCCCCCCGAGGGGAGCCGGGGAGCTGTTTTTT. The entire variable domain, with the rest obtained from reference TRBV9 and TRBJ2-2, is as follows: DSGVTQTPKHLITATGQRVTLRCSPRSGDLSVYWYQQSLDQGLQFLIQYYNGEERAKGNILERFSAQQFPDLHSELNLSSLELGDSALYFCASSPPRGAGELFFGEGSRLTVL.

Comment on this clonotype: This may come from a read error, since a much larger clone is one base off. The chain couples TRBV6-6 to TRBJ1-4, with unresolved D. CDR1 is MNHNY, CDR2 SVGAGI, per germline (reference sequence). CDR3 length: 12 amino acids. The CDR3 DNA follows: TGTGACAGCAGTTACCCCGATGAAAAACTGTTTTTT. Its translation: CDSSYPDEKLFF.

This chain links TRBV15 with TRBJ2-3; no clear D gene. The CDR3 runs to 15 residues. Trimming took off 0 bases at V and 2 bases at J, with 9 bases between the two ends. Germline CDR1 and CDR2: LNHNV and YYDKDF (reference sequence). Here the CDR3 DNA reads TGTGCCACCAGCAGAGACGTCGGCATCACAGATACGCAGTATTTT. Translated, it gives CATSRDVGITDTQYF.

The chain employs TRBV5-8 and TRBJ2-2; the D gene could be TRBD1 or TRBD2 (6 bases each). Looked up from germline, CDR1 is SGHTS and CDR2 is YDEGEE. The ends were cut back, 4 bases at V and 4 bases at J, with 17 bases in the middle. This CDR3 has 16 amino acids. The CDR3 DNA reads TGTGCCAGCAGCCGGGGGCTGGACAGCCCCACCGGGGAGCTGTTTTTT. Translation: CASSRGLDSPTGELFF.

This clonotype was found many times. The chain carries TRBV7-9 and TRBJ1-2; 10 nucleotides line up with TRBD1. From germline, CDR1 is SEHNR and CDR2 FQNEAQ (reference sequence). This CDR3 spans 15 amino acids. J gave up 4 bases and V 5 bases, and 7 bases lay outside the gene matches. The CDR3 region has the DNA TGTGCCAGCAGCCCCGGGACAGGGGATACCTATGGCTACACCTTC. This translates into CASSPGTGDTYGYTF.

Ten or more counts support this clonotype. The chain uses TRBV6-5 and TRBJ2-5; 11 bases agree with TRBD2. CDR1 is MNHEY and CDR2 is SVGAGI in the germline V gene. The CDR3 consists of 14 residues. Trimming took 2 bases from V and 5 from J; bases not matched to a gene: 1. The CDR3 sequence: CASSYRTSGETQYF. The CDR3, as DNA: TGTGCCAGCAGTTACCGGACTAGCGGGGAGACCCAGTACTTC.

This clonotype was seen repeatedly, ten times or more. This chain joins TRBV5-5 and TRBJ1-1, with D maybe TRBD1 (6 bases). The length of the CDR3 is 16 residues. V lost 1 base, J lost 6 bases, and 19 bases lay in between. Germline V gene data show CDR1 as SGHKS and CDR2 as YYEKEE (reference sequence). The chain's CDR3 is CASSLSGAPMGAEAFF. CDR3 nucleotides: TGTGCCAGCAGCTTGTCGGGGGCCCCTATGGGGGCTGAAGCTTTCTTT.

This clonotype was counted many times. This chain uses TRBV20-1 with TRBJ2-7; D is ambiguous. Germline V gene lookup returns CDR1 DFQATT and CDR2 SNEGSKA (reference sequence). Trimming removed 1 base from V and 5 bases from J, with 9 bases in between. This CDR3 has 12 residues. The CDR3 reads CSARVEPNEQYF. The CDR3 nucleotides are TGCAGTGCTAGAGTGGAACCTAACGAGCAGTACTTC.

This clonotype was detected many times. The chain is built from TRBV5-1 and TRBJ2-7, with D unresolved. With 0 bases removed from V and 13 bases from J, the gap between germline ends came to 17 bases. CDR1 is SGHRS and CDR2 is YFSETQ in the germline V gene. This CDR3 has 13 amino acids. The CDR3: CASSLEAAAPNYF. For the CDR3, the DNA is TGCGCCAGCAGCTTGGAGGCGGCTGCTCCCAACTACTTC.

Remarks on this clonotype: A much larger clonotype is one base distant, so this may be a read error. The rearrangement links TRBV20-1 to TRBJ2-1, with D perhaps TRBD2 (5 bases). Trimming shortened V by 3 bases and J by 7 bases, and 16 bases separated the two germline ends. Germline values: CDR1 DFQATT, CDR2 SNEGSKA (reference sequence). This CDR3 has 14 amino acids. The CDR3 region is CSARGVGYYNEQFF. In DNA form, the CDR3 reads TGCAGTGCTAGGGGAGTGGGCTACTATAATGAGCAGTTCTTC.

This chain joins TRBV5-1 and TRBJ2-5; possibly TRBD1 for D (5 bases). Trimming took off 4 bases at V and 6 bases at J, with 13 bases between the two ends. Looked up from germline, CDR1 is SGHRS and CDR2 is YFSETQ. The CDR3 is made up of 13 amino acids. The CDR3 loop reads CASSLTDYQTQYF. The CDR3 coding sequence is TGCGCCAGCAGCCTGACAGATTATCAGACCCAGTACTTC.

This clonotype came up a few times. The chain links TRBV9 to TRBJ2-3; D is undetermined. In germline, CDR1 is SGDLS, CDR2 YYNGEE. Trimming cost V 0 bases and J 0 bases, with 8 bases left between them. The CDR3 is 15 residues long. Here the CDR3 DNA reads TGTGCCAGCAGCGTAGTCGGAACTAGCACAGATACGCAGTATTTT. Its translation is CASSVVGTSTDTQYF.

In this sample, this clonotype turned up many times. The rearrangement links TRBV28 to TRBJ1-4, with D unclear. V was clipped by 7 bases and J by 0 bases, with 12 bases between them. Germline CDR1 MDHEN, CDR2 SYDVKM. This CDR3 is 15 amino acids long. CDR3 sequence reads: CASTRRPATNEKLFF. In DNA form, the CDR3 reads TGTGCCAGCACCAGGCGACCTGCAACTAATGAAAAACTGTTTTTT.

The chain employs TRBV28 and TRBJ2-2; D remains ambiguous. The V end was cut by 7 bases, the J end by 4 bases, with 16 bases between. CDR3 length equals 15 residues. CDR1 is MDHEN and CDR2 is SYDVKM in the germline V gene. Written as DNA, the CDR3 is TGTGCCAGCACAACACCGAGTTCTGGCACCGGGGAGCTGTTTTTT. Its translation: CASTTPSSGTGELFF.

As concerns this clonotype: A much larger clonotype is one base distant, so this may be a read error. The chain employs TRBV27 and TRBJ1-1, with D tentatively TRBD1 (6 bases). Germline CDR1 reads MNHEY; CDR2 reads SMNVEV (reference sequence). CDR3 length equals 13 residues. The CDR3 nucleotides are TGTCCCAGCAGTTTATCAGGGGCGTTCGCAGCTTTCTTT. Encoded protein: CPSSLSGAFAAFF.

The genes are TRBV24-1 and TRBJ2-2, with unresolved D. This CDR3 has 14 residues. Looked up from germline, CDR1 is KGHDR and CDR2 is SFDVKD. V dropped 7 bases and J dropped 0 bases, with 8 bases sitting between them. The CDR3 region has the DNA TGTGCCACCAGCCACAGTGCGAACACCGGGGAGCTGTTTTTT. The encoded protein is CATSHSANTGELFF.

This clonotype was counted between two and nine times. This chain uses TRBV18 with TRBJ2-1, with 9 bases identical to TRBD1. CDR1 KGHSH and CDR2 LQKENI come from the germline V gene. Trimming at V came to 6 bases and at J to 6 bases, leaving 3 bases not matched to a gene. This CDR3 has 13 amino acids. The CDR3 spells CASSQTGGNEQFF. Here the CDR3 DNA reads TGTGCCAGCTCGCAGACAGGGGGCAATGAGCAGTTCTTC. Drawing the rest from reference TRBV18 and TRBJ2-1, the complete variable domain is NAGVMQNPRHLVRRRGQEARLRCSPMKGHSHVYWYRQLPEEGLKFMVYLQKENIIDESGMPKERFSAEFPKEGPSILRIQQVVRGDSAAYFCASSQTGGNEQFFGPGTRLTVL.

This clonotype was seen ten or more times. The chain has TRBV7-8 and TRBJ1-1; tentatively, D is TRBD1 (5 bases). Germline lookup yields CDR1 SGHVS and CDR2 FQNEAQ. Trimming removed 5 bases from V and 4 bases from J, with 17 bases in between. The CDR3 runs 15 residues. The CDR3 is CASSHRGQGPTEAFF. CDR3 coding DNA: TGTGCCAGCAGCCATAGAGGGCAGGGACCCACTGAAGCTTTCTTT.

This clonotype was recorded many times. The gene calls are TRBV6-1 and TRBJ1-2; 7 nucleotides match TRBD1. The CDR3 contains 14 residues. Germline CDR1 and CDR2: MNHNS and SASEGT. V trimming: 6 bases; J trimming: 2 bases; junction bases outside the gene matches: 6. CDR3 amino acids: CASSRPGQNYGYTF. CDR3 nucleotide sequence: TGTGCCAGCAGCAGACCGGGACAGAACTATGGCTACACCTTC.

This clonotype was detected ten times or more. The J gene is TRBJ2-5, the V gene TRBV20-1; D remains ambiguous. Germline values: CDR1 DFQATT, CDR2 SNEGSKA (reference sequence). Trimming removed 1 base at V and 3 bases at J, with 9 bases between. The CDR3 is 13 amino acids. CDR3 in DNA: TGCAGTGCTAGAGTTTTGCTGGAAGAGACCCAGTACTTC. It is translated as CSARVLLEETQYF.

This clonotype was seen at least ten times. This chain uses TRBV5-1 with TRBJ1-5, with D maybe TRBD1 (6 bases). The CDR3 consists of 15 residues. Germline-derived CDR1 and CDR2 are SGHRS and YFSETQ. The germline V and J ends were trimmed by 4 bases and 7 bases, with 18 bases remaining between them. Here the CDR3 DNA reads TGCGCCAGCAGCCTCCTAGGGGGGGCGGGACAGCCCCAGCATTTT. As protein: CASSLLGGAGQPQHF.

At least ten counts were recorded for this clonotype. The rearrangement joins TRBV7-9 to TRBJ2-1, with 12 bases fitting TRBD2. CDR1 and CDR2 from the germline V gene are SEHNR and FQNEAQ (reference sequence). There are 16 residues in the CDR3. Unmatched junction bases numbered 4, after V lost 3 bases and J lost 4 bases. The CDR3 region has the DNA TGTGCCAGCAGCTTTACGACTAGCGGGAGATACAATGAGCAGTTCTTC. Translation gives CASSFTTSGRYNEQFF.